The 5 T cell receptor beta chains given below trace back to one sample, sequenced in a study of cytomegalovirus exposure and HLA in healthy donors. Primers included in the PCR were 60 Vbeta and 13 Jbeta primers. Some clones are missing from TCRdb's copy, which holds only in-frame ones; the method was immunoSEQ multiplex PCR. The repertoire holds about 150,000 clones, with roughly three quarters as singletons. The sequencing sample was made of PBMCs. These receptors were taken from a man aged 30 to 45 in good health and CMV-seropositive.

The genes are TRBV5-4 and TRBJ2-2; perhaps TRBD1 as D (5 bases). This CDR3 has 15 residues. Germline loops: CDR1 SGHNT, CDR2 YYREEE (reference sequence). The V end lost 0 bases, the J end lost 3 bases, and 9 bases lay between the germline ends. The CDR3: CASSLGQTHTGELFF. The DNA of the CDR3 is TGTGCCAGCAGCTTGGGACAGACTCACACCGGGGAGCTGTTTTTT.

The chain is built from TRBV29-1 and TRBJ1-4; D is perhaps TRBD1 (6 bases). CDR3 length: 13 residues. Germline CDR1 SQVTM, CDR2 ANQGSEA. The V end was cut by 5 bases, the J end by 3 bases, with 10 bases between. The CDR3 reads CSVSDSPNEKLFF. For the CDR3, the DNA is TGCAGCGTTTCGGACAGCCCTAATGAAAAACTGTTTTTT.

The chain couples TRBV13 to TRBJ2-4; a possible D gene is TRBD2 (5 bases). V gave up 5 bases and J gave up 3 bases, with 11 bases separating them. The germline V gene encodes CDR1 PRHDT and CDR2 FYEKMQ (reference sequence). This CDR3 has 14 residues. The CDR3 protein is CASSPPEGKNIQYF. The CDR3 nucleotides are TGTGCCAGCAGCCCTCCCGAGGGCAAAAACATTCAGTACTTC.

The V and J genes are TRBV10-3 and TRBJ1-1; no reliable D call. Germline loops: CDR1 ENHRY, CDR2 SYGVKD. This CDR3 region has 14 residues. V shed 6 bases and J shed 1 base, with 12 bases lying between them. The CDR3: CAISPDRQNTEAFF. CDR3 coding DNA: TGTGCCATCAGCCCCGATAGACAGAACACTGAAGCTTTCTTT.

This chain uses TRBV7-9 with TRBJ2-3; no firm D call. Looked up from germline, CDR1 is SEHNR and CDR2 is FQNEAQ (reference sequence). The length of the CDR3 is 18 residues. V gave up 0 bases and J gave up 2 bases, with 18 bases separating them. CDR3 amino acids: CASSLALVWRPLTDTQYF. The DNA for the CDR3 is TGTGCCAGCAGCTTAGCGCTTGTATGGCGGCCCCTCACAGATACGCAGTATTTT.